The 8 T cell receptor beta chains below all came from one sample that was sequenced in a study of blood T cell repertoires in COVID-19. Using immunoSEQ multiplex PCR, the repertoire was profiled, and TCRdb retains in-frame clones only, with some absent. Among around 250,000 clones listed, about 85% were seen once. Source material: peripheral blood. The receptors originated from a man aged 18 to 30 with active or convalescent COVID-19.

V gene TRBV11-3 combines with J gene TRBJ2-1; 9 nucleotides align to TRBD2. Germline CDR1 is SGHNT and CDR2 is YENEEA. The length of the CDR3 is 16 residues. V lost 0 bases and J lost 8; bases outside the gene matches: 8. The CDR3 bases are TGTGCCAGCAGCTTAGAAAAATTAGCGGGAGCTCATGAGCAGTTCTTC. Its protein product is CASSLEKLAGAHEQFF. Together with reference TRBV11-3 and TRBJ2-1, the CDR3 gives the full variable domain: EAGVVQSPRYKIIEKKQPVAFWCNPISGHNTLYWYLQNLGQGPELLIRYENEEAVDDSQLPKDRFSAERLKGVDSTLKIQPAELGDSAVYLCASSLEKLAGAHEQFFGPGTRLTVL.

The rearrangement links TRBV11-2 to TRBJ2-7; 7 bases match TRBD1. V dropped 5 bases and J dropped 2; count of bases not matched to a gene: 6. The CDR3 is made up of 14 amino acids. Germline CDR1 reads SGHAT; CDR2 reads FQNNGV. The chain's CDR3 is CASSAIDRAYEQYF. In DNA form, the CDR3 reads TGTGCCAGCAGCGCCATCGACAGGGCCTACGAGCAGTACTTC.

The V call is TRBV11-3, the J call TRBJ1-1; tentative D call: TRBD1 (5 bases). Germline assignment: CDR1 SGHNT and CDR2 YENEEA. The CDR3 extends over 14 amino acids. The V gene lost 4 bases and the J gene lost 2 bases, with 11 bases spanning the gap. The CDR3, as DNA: TGTGCCAGCAGCTCCCAGGGATTAAACACTGAAGCTTTCTTT. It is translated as CASSSQGLNTEAFF.

The chain's CDR3 is CASRITYEQYF. CDR3 sequence (DNA): TGTGCCAGCAGAATCACCTACGAGCAGTACTTC. The V and J genes are TRBV2 and TRBJ2-7; no firm D call. CDR1 is SNHLY and CDR2 is FYNNEI in the germline V gene. V was trimmed by 6 bases and J by 2 bases, leaving 5 bases between them. The CDR3 runs 11 residues.

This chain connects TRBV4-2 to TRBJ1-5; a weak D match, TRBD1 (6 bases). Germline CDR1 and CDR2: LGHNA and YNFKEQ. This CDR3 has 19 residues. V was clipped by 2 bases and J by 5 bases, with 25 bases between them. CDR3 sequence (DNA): TGTGCCAGCAGCCAACGATCGGGACAACAAGTCATAAGGGATCAGCCCCAGCATTTT. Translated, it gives CASSQRSGQQVIRDQPQHF.

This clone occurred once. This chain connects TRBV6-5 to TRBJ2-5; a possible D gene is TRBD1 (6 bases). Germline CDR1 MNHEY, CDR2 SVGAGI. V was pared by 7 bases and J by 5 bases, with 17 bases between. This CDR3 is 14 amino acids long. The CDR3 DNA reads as TGTGCCAGCACCAAAAACAGGGTCGGGGAGACCCAGTACTTC. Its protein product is CASTKNRVGETQYF.

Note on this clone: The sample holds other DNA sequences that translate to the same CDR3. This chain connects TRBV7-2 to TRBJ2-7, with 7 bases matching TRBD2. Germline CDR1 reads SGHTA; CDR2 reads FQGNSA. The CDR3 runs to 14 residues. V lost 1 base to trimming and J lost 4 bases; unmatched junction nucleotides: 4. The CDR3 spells CASSLVGGSYEQYF. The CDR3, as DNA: TGTGCCAGCAGCTTAGTTGGCGGGAGTTACGAGCAGTACTTC.

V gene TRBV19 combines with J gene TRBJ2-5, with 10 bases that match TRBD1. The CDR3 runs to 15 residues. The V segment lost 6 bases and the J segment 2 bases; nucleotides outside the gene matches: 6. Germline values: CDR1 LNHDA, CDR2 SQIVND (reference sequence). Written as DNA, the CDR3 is TGTGCCAGTAGGTTGGACAGGGGGTGGCAAGAGACCCAGTACTTC. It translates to CASRLDRGWQETQYF.